A selection of T cell receptor beta chains follows, all from one sample in a study of vaccination and CD4 T cells after COVID-19. These receptors' antigens are unknown. TCRdb reprocessed the PCR reads with MiXCR, giving one entry per CDR3 protein. This sample has 7,000 to 8,000 distinct CDR3 sequences; roughly 40% occur once, and the top ten carry roughly 35%. The sample consisted of CD4+ T cells from blood, cultured in vitro. These receptors came from a human donor in good health. Both conserved end residues are part of each CDR3. Each record gives: CDR3 protein, CDR3 DNA, V gene, D gene, J gene, clone size. The D gene is left open where the match is weak. Only some rows state a clone size, as once, few, many or a class for expanded clones.

CDR3aa: CASSRTSGGPGSPETQYF; CDR3nt: TGTGCCAGCAGTCGGACTAGCGGGGGGCCAGGGAGTCCAGAGACCCAGTACTTC; v_gene: TRBV28; d_gene: TRBD2; j_gene: TRBJ2-5; abundance: .
CDR3aa: CASSDRGSNSPLHF; CDR3nt: TGTGCCAGCAGCGACAGGGGGTCGAATTCACCCCTCCACTTT; v_gene: TRBV12-3/TRBV12-4; d_gene: TRBD1; j_gene: TRBJ1-6; abundance: .
CDR3aa: CASTHLAGTSTDTQYF; CDR3nt: TGTGCCAGCACCCATCTAGCGGGGACTAGCACAGATACGCAGTATTTT; v_gene: TRBV7-9; d_gene: TRBD2; j_gene: TRBJ2-3; abundance: few
CDR3aa: CASSVGDQPQHF; CDR3nt: TGCGCCAGCAGTGTAGGGGATCAGCCCCAGCATTTT; v_gene: TRBV10-1; d_gene: .; j_gene: TRBJ1-5; abundance: .
CDR3aa: CASSGTSGRAYSSYNEQFF; CDR3nt: TGTGCCAGTAGTGGGACTAGCGGGAGGGCATATAGCTCCTACAATGAGCAGTTCTTC; v_gene: TRBV19; d_gene: TRBD2; j_gene: TRBJ2-1; abundance: .
CDR3aa: CASSYPGAPNTEAFF; CDR3nt: TGTGCCAGCAGTTATCCGGGGGCCCCGAACACTGAAGCTTTCTTT; v_gene: TRBV6-5; d_gene: .; j_gene: TRBJ1-1; abundance: .
CDR3aa: CASSKGVYATDTQYF; CDR3nt: TGTGCCAGCAGCAAAGGTGTGTACGCCACAGATACGCAGTATTTT; v_gene: TRBV21-1; d_gene: .; j_gene: TRBJ2-3; abundance: few
CDR3aa: CSALDASSYNSPLHF; CDR3nt: TGCAGTGCTTTGGACGCGAGCTCCTATAATTCACCCCTCCACTTT; v_gene: TRBV20-1; d_gene: .; j_gene: TRBJ1-6; abundance: few
CDR3aa: CASSLSGYSPLHF; CDR3nt: TGTGCCAGCAGCTTAAGTGGCTATTCACCCCTCCACTTT; v_gene: TRBV11-2; d_gene: .; j_gene: TRBJ1-6; abundance: few
CDR3aa: CASSQIPHNEQFF; CDR3nt: TGCGCCAGCAGCCAGATCCCCCACAATGAGCAGTTCTTC; v_gene: TRBV7-2; d_gene: .; j_gene: TRBJ2-1; abundance: .
CDR3aa: CSARNSPYGYTF; CDR3nt: TGCAGTGCTAGAAACAGTCCCTATGGCTACACCTTC; v_gene: TRBV20-1; d_gene: .; j_gene: TRBJ1-2; abundance: .
CDR3aa: CASSAGTGETDTQYF; CDR3nt: TGTGCCAGCAGCGCCGGGACAGGGGAGACAGATACGCAGTATTTT; v_gene: TRBV28; d_gene: TRBD1; j_gene: TRBJ2-3; abundance: .
CDR3aa: CASGKRATGFGETQYF; CDR3nt: TGTGCCAGCGGGAAAAGAGCGACGGGCTTTGGGGAGACCCAGTACTTC; v_gene: TRBV6-1; d_gene: .; j_gene: TRBJ2-5; abundance: .
CDR3aa: CAIGEGQGLSGNTIYF; CDR3nt: TGTGCCATCGGGGAGGGACAGGGACTTTCTGGAAACACCATATATTTT; v_gene: TRBV10-3; d_gene: TRBD1; j_gene: TRBJ1-3; abundance: .
CDR3aa: CASSYFSSGGILYF; CDR3nt: TGTGCCAGCAGTTACTTTTCTAGCGGGGGCATCCTGTACTTC; v_gene: TRBV6-5; d_gene: TRBD2; j_gene: TRBJ2-7; abundance: few
CDR3aa: CASRHGTEQRDGYTF; CDR3nt: TGTGCCAGCAGACACGGGACAGAACAGAGGGATGGCTACACCTTC; v_gene: TRBV6-1; d_gene: TRBD1; j_gene: TRBJ1-2; abundance: .
CDR3aa: CASSRGLAGGPPHLAKNIQYF; CDR3nt: TGTGCCAGCAGCAGGGGACTAGCGGGAGGCCCTCCCCACTTAGCCAAAAACATTCAGTACTTC; v_gene: TRBV21-1; d_gene: .; j_gene: TRBJ2-4; abundance: .
CDR3aa: CSAREDRGVYEQYF; CDR3nt: TGCAGTGCTAGAGAGGACAGGGGAGTATACGAGCAGTACTTC; v_gene: TRBV20-1; d_gene: TRBD1; j_gene: TRBJ2-7; abundance: .
CDR3aa: CSVPTGGTEAFF; CDR3nt: TGCAGTGTTCCTACAGGGGGCACTGAAGCTTTCTTT; v_gene: TRBV20-1; d_gene: TRBD1; j_gene: TRBJ1-1; abundance: few
CDR3aa: CASSPVGTEAFF; CDR3nt: TGTGCCAGCAGTCCCGTGGGCACTGAAGCTTTCTTT; v_gene: TRBV12-3/TRBV12-4; d_gene: .; j_gene: TRBJ1-1; abundance: few
CDR3aa: CASSYENFYGYTF; CDR3nt: TGTGCCAGCAGTTACGAGAACTTCTATGGCTACACCTTC; v_gene: TRBV6-5; d_gene: .; j_gene: TRBJ1-2; abundance: .
CDR3aa: CASSLGAAGSGNTIYF; CDR3nt: TGTGCCAGCAGCTTAGGGGCAGCCGGCTCTGGAAACACCATATATTTT; v_gene: TRBV11-3; d_gene: .; j_gene: TRBJ1-3; abundance: .
CDR3aa: CASTLGGGPTDTQYF; CDR3nt: TGTGCCAGCACCTTGGGAGGGGGCCCCACAGATACGCAGTATTTT; v_gene: TRBV6-1; d_gene: .; j_gene: TRBJ2-3; abundance: .
CDR3aa: CASSYAGMRGYTF; CDR3nt: TGTGCCAGCAGTTACGCGGGGATGCGAGGCTACACCTTC; v_gene: TRBV6-2/TRBV6-3; d_gene: .; j_gene: TRBJ1-2; abundance: .
CDR3aa: CSAGTGGDQPQHF; CDR3nt: TGCAGTGCTGGGACAGGGGGCGATCAGCCCCAGCATTTT; v_gene: TRBV20-1; d_gene: TRBD1; j_gene: TRBJ1-5; abundance: .
CDR3aa: CASTPGGTTGELFF; CDR3nt: TGTGCCAGCACCCCAGGGGGAACCACCGGGGAGCTGTTTTTT; v_gene: TRBV27; d_gene: TRBD1; j_gene: TRBJ2-2; abundance: few
CDR3aa: CASSQDSSGSTDTQYF; CDR3nt: TGCGCCAGCAGCCAAGATTCTAGCGGTAGCACAGATACGCAGTATTTT; v_gene: TRBV4-3; d_gene: TRBD2; j_gene: TRBJ2-3; abundance: .
CDR3aa: CASSLAGGLGMTKNIQYF; CDR3nt: TGTGCCAGCAGCTTAGCGGGGGGGCTCGGAATGACCAAAAACATTCAGTACTTC; v_gene: TRBV7-2; d_gene: .; j_gene: TRBJ2-4; abundance: .
CDR3aa: CASSQDLHRGSYEQYF; CDR3nt: TGCGCCAGCAGCCAAGATCTCCACAGGGGCTCCTACGAGCAGTACTTC; v_gene: TRBV4-3; d_gene: TRBD1; j_gene: TRBJ2-7; abundance: .
CDR3aa: CASSLAKDWGSPLHF; CDR3nt: TGCGCCAGCAGCTTGGCCAAGGATTGGGGTTCACCCCTCCACTTT; v_gene: TRBV5-1; d_gene: .; j_gene: TRBJ1-6; abundance: .
CDR3aa: CASSRQVGETQYF; CDR3nt: TGCGCCAGCAGTCGTCAGGTCGGGGAGACCCAGTACTTC; v_gene: TRBV10-1; d_gene: .; j_gene: TRBJ2-5; abundance: .
CDR3aa: CSVGQGNYGYTF; CDR3nt: TGCAGTGTCGGACAGGGAAACTATGGCTACACCTTC; v_gene: TRBV20-1; d_gene: TRBD1; j_gene: TRBJ1-2; abundance: .
CDR3aa: CASSIVLAENIQYF; CDR3nt: TGTGCCAGTAGTATAGTCCTAGCGGAAAACATTCAGTACTTC; v_gene: TRBV19; d_gene: TRBD2; j_gene: TRBJ2-4; abundance: .
CDR3aa: CASSVTGSSYNSPLHF; CDR3nt: TGTGCCAGCAGCGTCACAGGGAGCTCCTATAATTCACCCCTCCACTTT; v_gene: TRBV6-2/TRBV6-3; d_gene: .; j_gene: TRBJ1-6; abundance: .
CDR3aa: CSAGGYLNYGYTF; CDR3nt: TGCAGTGCCGGGGGATACCTTAACTATGGCTACACCTTC; v_gene: TRBV20-1; d_gene: .; j_gene: TRBJ1-2; abundance: few
CDR3aa: CAIRTSGGLEQFF; CDR3nt: TGTGCCATCAGGACTAGCGGGGGGCTTGAGCAGTTCTTC; v_gene: TRBV10-3; d_gene: TRBD2; j_gene: TRBJ2-1; abundance: few
CDR3aa: CSARVSGRQNTGELFF; CDR3nt: TGCAGTGCTAGAGTGTCGGGACGGCAGAACACCGGGGAGCTGTTTTTT; v_gene: TRBV20-1; d_gene: .; j_gene: TRBJ2-2; abundance: .
CDR3aa: CASSLNSGTLDTQYF; CDR3nt: TGTGCCAGCAGCTTAAATAGCGGGACTTTGGATACGCAGTATTTT; v_gene: TRBV7-6; d_gene: TRBD2; j_gene: TRBJ2-3; abundance: .
CDR3aa: CASSGVSNEQFF; CDR3nt: TGTGCCAGCAGTGGAGTAAGCAATGAGCAGTTCTTC; v_gene: TRBV6-2/TRBV6-3; d_gene: .; j_gene: TRBJ2-1; abundance: .
CDR3aa: CASSPRTRVEGTEAFF; CDR3nt: TGTGCCAGCTCACCACGAACCAGGGTCGAGGGCACTGAAGCTTTCTTT; v_gene: TRBV18; d_gene: .; j_gene: TRBJ1-1; abundance: .
CDR3aa: CSVVGNTEAFF; CDR3nt: TGCAGCGTTGTTGGTAACACTGAAGCTTTCTTT; v_gene: TRBV29-1; d_gene: .; j_gene: TRBJ1-1; abundance: .
CDR3aa: CSAILGAGDSNQPQHF; CDR3nt: TGCAGTGCTATTCTGGGCGCAGGGGATAGCAATCAGCCCCAGCATTTT; v_gene: TRBV20-1; d_gene: .; j_gene: TRBJ1-5; abundance: .
CDR3aa: CASSSSGTGVYEQYF; CDR3nt: TGTGCCAGTAGTTCATCCGGGACAGGGGTGTACGAGCAGTACTTC; v_gene: TRBV19; d_gene: TRBD1; j_gene: TRBJ2-7; abundance: few
CDR3aa: CASSFTDTQYF; CDR3nt: TGTGCCAGCAGTTTTACAGATACGCAGTATTTT; v_gene: TRBV12-3/TRBV12-4; d_gene: .; j_gene: TRBJ2-3; abundance: .
CDR3aa: CAWSKGRESYGYTF; CDR3nt: TGTGCCTGGAGTAAGGGGCGGGAAAGCTATGGCTACACCTTC; v_gene: TRBV30; d_gene: .; j_gene: TRBJ1-2; abundance: .
CDR3aa: CASSIGAGGGEQFF; CDR3nt: TGTGCCAGTAGTATCGGAGCGGGAGGGGGTGAGCAGTTCTTC; v_gene: TRBV19; d_gene: TRBD2; j_gene: TRBJ2-1; abundance: few
CDR3aa: CAISESGQFNQPQHF; CDR3nt: TGTGCCATCAGTGAGTCAGGACAGTTCAATCAGCCCCAGCATTTT; v_gene: TRBV10-3; d_gene: .; j_gene: TRBJ1-5; abundance: .
CDR3aa: CASSRMRILNYGYTF; CDR3nt: TGTGCCAGTAGTCGGATGCGAATACTCAACTATGGCTACACCTTC; v_gene: TRBV19; d_gene: .; j_gene: TRBJ1-2; abundance: .
CDR3aa: CASNQRQGLNTEAFF; CDR3nt: TGTGCCAGCAACCAAAGACAGGGGCTCAACACTGAAGCTTTCTTT; v_gene: TRBV6-1; d_gene: TRBD1; j_gene: TRBJ1-1; abundance: .
CDR3aa: CASSDRATDTQYF; CDR3nt: TGTGCCAGCAGCGACAGGGCCACAGATACGCAGTATTTT; v_gene: TRBV27; d_gene: TRBD1; j_gene: TRBJ2-3; abundance: .